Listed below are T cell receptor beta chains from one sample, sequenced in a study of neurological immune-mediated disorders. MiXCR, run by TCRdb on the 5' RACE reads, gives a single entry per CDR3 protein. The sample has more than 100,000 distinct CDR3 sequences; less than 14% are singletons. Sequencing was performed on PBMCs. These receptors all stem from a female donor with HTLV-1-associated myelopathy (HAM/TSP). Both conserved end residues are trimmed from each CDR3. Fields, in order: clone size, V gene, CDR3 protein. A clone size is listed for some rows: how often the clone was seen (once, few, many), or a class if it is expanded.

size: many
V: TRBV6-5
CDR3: ASRGNSAGQETQY

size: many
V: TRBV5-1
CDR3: ASSRTLKQETQY

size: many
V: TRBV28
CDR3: ASSFLGPPYEQY

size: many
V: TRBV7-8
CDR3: AVTGAGGEAF

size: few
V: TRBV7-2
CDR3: ASSAFGPQETQY

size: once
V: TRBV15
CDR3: VTSRVGGTCYEQY

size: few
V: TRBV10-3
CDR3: AISEARDDSYEQY

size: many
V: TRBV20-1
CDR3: SAPGLANYEQY

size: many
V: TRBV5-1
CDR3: ASSLVFGQGTAYEQY

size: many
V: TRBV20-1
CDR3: SAGSGVSTDTQY

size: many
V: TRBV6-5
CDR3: ASSYSRRGYEQY

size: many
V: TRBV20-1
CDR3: SARHGYEQY

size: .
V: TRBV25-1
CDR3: ASSEPAGAGGTDTQY

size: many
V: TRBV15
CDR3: ATSSGATGELF

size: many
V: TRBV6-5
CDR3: ASSYSLAGQETQY

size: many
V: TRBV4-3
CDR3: ASSRTGTDNEQY

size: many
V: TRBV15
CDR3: ATSREGGSGGTGEQF

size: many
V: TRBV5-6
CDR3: ASSLAAQPQH

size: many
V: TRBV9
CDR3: ASSVEGTGADTQY

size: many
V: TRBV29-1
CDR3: SVGPATSTDTQY

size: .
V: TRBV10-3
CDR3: AIRRDSQETQY

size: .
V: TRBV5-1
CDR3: ASSKEPNTGELF

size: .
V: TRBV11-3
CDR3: ASSLDSAGNTQY

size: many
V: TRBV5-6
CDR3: ASSLVASGGRSYEQY

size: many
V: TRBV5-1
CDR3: ASSRSNRGPDEKLF

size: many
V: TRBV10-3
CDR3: AVAGTGKNEQF

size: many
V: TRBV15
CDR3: ATVRGYQETQY

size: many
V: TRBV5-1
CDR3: ASSLVGQGLDEQF

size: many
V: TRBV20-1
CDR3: SATGDRVGQPQH

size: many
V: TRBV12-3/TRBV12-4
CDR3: ASTPGTEAYEQY

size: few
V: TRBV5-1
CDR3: ASSLALIAVNTGELF

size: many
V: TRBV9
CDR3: ASSVMDPGQQY

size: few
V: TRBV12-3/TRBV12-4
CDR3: ASTWTGRNTEAF

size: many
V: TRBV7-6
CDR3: ASSFGQGRYEQY

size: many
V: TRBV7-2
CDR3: ASSLALTSRETQY

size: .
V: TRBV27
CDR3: ASSQVQNKNIQY

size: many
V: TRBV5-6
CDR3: ASSLLQPQETQY

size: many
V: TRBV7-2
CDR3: ASSPRLAGGNGELF

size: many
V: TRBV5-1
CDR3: ASSLTGAYGYT